The 21 T cell receptor beta chains given below trace back to one sample, sequenced in a study of T cell repertoires in cytomegalovirus infection. Each CDR3 protein is one row after TCRdb ran MiXCR on the reads. The sample carries 250,000 or so distinct CDR3 sequences, roughly 9% recorded once. The sequencing input was PBMCs. These receptors all stem from a human donor in good health (CMV status not recorded). Some clones in this sample may be carry-over from other donors' samples.

This clonotype was recorded at least ten times. This chain joins TRBV27 and TRBJ1-1; D unresolved. Trimming pared 5 bases from V and 0 bases from J, leaving 10 bases between. The CDR3 loop spans 14 amino acids. Per germline, CDR1 MNHEY and CDR2 SMNVEV (reference sequence). CDR3 amino acids: CASSNSILNTEAFF. DNA for the CDR3: TGTGCCAGCAGTAACAGTATCTTGAACACTGAAGCTTTCTTT.

This clonotype was observed once. A read error may explain this, as a much larger clone is one base away. The J gene is TRBJ2-5, the V gene TRBV11-2; perhaps TRBD2 as D (6 bases). The CDR3 covers 15 residues. V shed 5 bases and J shed 5 bases, with 18 bases lying between them. Germline V gene data show CDR1 as SGHAT and CDR2 as FQNNGV. The DNA for the CDR3 is TGTGCCAGCAGCCATCTAGGGCGGGAATGGGAGACCCAGTACTTC. This sequence encodes CASSHLGREWETQYF.

This clonotype has just a few counts. The chain recombines TRBV7-2 with TRBJ2-5; D gene ambiguous. The CDR3 totals 16 residues. V lost 1 base, J lost 1 base, and 13 bases lay in between. Germline V gene data show CDR1 as SGHTA and CDR2 as FQGNSA. CDR3 coding DNA: TGTGCCAGCAGCTTAGTTCCCCAGTCGGCCCAAGAGACCCAGTACTTC. It encodes CASSLVPQSAQETQYF.

V usage is TRBV28 and J usage is TRBJ1-6; D gene uncertain. The V gene lost 5 bases and the J gene lost 4 bases, with 6 bases spanning the gap. The CDR3 sequence is 13 residues long. Per the germline V gene, CDR1 is MDHEN and CDR2 is SYDVKM. The CDR3 sequence: CASSPAYNSPLHF. In DNA, the CDR3 is TGTGCCAGCAGTCCCGCGTATAATTCACCCCTCCACTTT.

V usage is TRBV6-1 and J usage is TRBJ1-2; 7 nucleotides agree with TRBD1. From germline, CDR1 is MNHNS and CDR2 SASEGT. This CDR3 region has 14 residues. Germline trimming cut 5 bases from V and 2 bases from J; bases unmatched to any gene: 5. CDR3 protein: CASSPRGANYGYTF. CDR3 coding DNA: TGTGCCAGCAGTCCCAGGGGGGCGAACTATGGCTACACCTTC.

This clonotype was recorded at least ten times. The chain links TRBV6-2 or TRBV6-3 to TRBJ2-5, with D perhaps given as TRBD1 or TRBD2 (5 bases each). Germline V CDR1 and CDR2: MNHEY, SVGEGT. CDR3 size: 15 residues. The V and J ends lost 2 bases and 5 bases respectively, with 15 bases between them. DNA of the CDR3: TGTGCCAGCAGTTACGGCACCGGGACGTATGAGACCCAGTACTTC. Translation: CASSYGTGTYETQYF.

This clonotype was found a few times. This chain uses TRBV30 with TRBJ1-4; perhaps TRBD1 as D (6 bases). The CDR3 is 14 amino acids. The V end lost 4 bases, the J end lost 8 bases, and 17 bases lay between the germline ends. Germline values: CDR1 GTSNPN, CDR2 SVGIG (reference sequence). This CDR3 reads CAWTTGRGEEKLFF. For the CDR3, the DNA is TGTGCCTGGACCACCGGCAGGGGAGAAGAAAAACTGTTTTTT. Based on the CDR3 plus reference TRBV30 and TRBJ1-4, the full variable domain is SQTIHQWPATLVQPVGSPLSLECTVEGTSNPNLYWYRQAAGRGLQLLFYSVGIGQISSEVPQNLSASRPQDRQFILSSKKLLLSDSGFYLCAWTTGRGEEKLFFGSGTQLSVL.

This clonotype was seen many times. This sequence joins TRBV7-3 and TRBJ2-3; possible D gene TRBD1, 6 bases. Germline V gene lookup returns CDR1 SGHTA and CDR2 FQGTGA. CDR3 length equals 16 residues. The V end was cut by 5 bases, the J end by 2 bases, with 17 bases between. The CDR3 loop reads CASSPQGGLFTDTQYF. CDR3 DNA sequence: TGTGCCAGCAGCCCTCAAGGGGGTCTGTTCACAGATACGCAGTATTTT.

In this sample, this clonotype turned up many times. V is TRBV3-1 and J is TRBJ2-1; no reliable D call. Germline CDR1 is LGHDT and CDR2 is YNNKEL (reference sequence). CDR3 length: 12 amino acids. V lost 3 bases and J lost 7, with 7 bases in between. CDR3 coding DNA: TGTGCCAGCAGCCATGGCAGTAATGAGCAGTTCTTC. Translating gives CASSHGSNEQFF.

There are many counts of this clonotype. The J gene is TRBJ1-1, the V gene TRBV7-2; no firm D call. The V gene's germline CDR1 is SGHTA and CDR2 FQGNSA. Trimming pared 7 bases from V and 1 base from J, leaving 10 bases between. The CDR3 is 13 amino acids. DNA of the CDR3: TGTGCCAGCACGAAGGAACGGAACACTGAAGCTTTCTTT. It codes for CASTKERNTEAFF.

This clonotype was seen ten or more times. The chain carries TRBV6-1 and TRBJ1-5; 8 bases match TRBD1. The CDR3 is 13 residues long. Trimming removed 6 bases from V and 6 bases from J; junction bases left unmatched: 4. CDR1 is MNHNS and CDR2 is SASEGT in the germline V gene. CDR3 nucleotide sequence: TGTGCCAGCAGAACGGACAGGGTTCAGCCCCAGCATTTT. Amino acid sequence: CASRTDRVQPQHF.

This clonotype has just a few counts. V and J are TRBV11-2 and TRBJ2-7, with 13 nucleotides matching TRBD2. V trimming: 6 bases; J trimming: 9 bases; junction bases outside the gene matches: 8. Germline V gene sequence: CDR1 SGHAT, CDR2 FQNNGV. The CDR3 loop spans 14 amino acids. The CDR3 DNA is TGTGCCAGCAGGGCAGGACTAGCGGGAGATATGCAGTACTTC. Encoded protein: CASRAGLAGDMQYF.

The sample holds many counts of this clonotype. This chain uses TRBV7-2 with TRBJ2-7, with 7 bases lining up with TRBD1. Germline values: CDR1 SGHTA, CDR2 FQGNSA. CDR3 length equals 15 residues. V was clipped by 1 base and J by 5 bases; unmatched bases: 8. The CDR3 DNA reads TGTGCCAGCAGCTTAGAGGGCCAGGGGGTCAACGAGCAGTACTTC. Protein product: CASSLEGQGVNEQYF.

The table lists this clonotype with a few counts. The V gene is TRBV20-1, the J gene TRBJ1-2; 7 bases are shared with TRBD1. CDR1 and CDR2 (germline): DFQATT, SNEGSKA (reference sequence). The CDR3 covers 14 residues. Trimming at V came to 5 bases and at J to 0 bases, leaving 6 bases not matched to a gene. The CDR3: CSARLQGANYGYTF. The DNA of the CDR3 is TGCAGTGCTCGCCTCCAGGGGGCTAACTATGGCTACACCTTC.

Ten or more counts support this clonotype. The chain recombines TRBV7-2 with TRBJ2-1; D remains ambiguous. The CDR3 extends over 15 amino acids. Germline V lookup: CDR1 SGHTA, CDR2 FQGNSA. Trimming pared 4 bases from V and 0 bases from J, leaving 10 bases between. In DNA form, the CDR3 reads TGTGCCAGCAGCTCCTTGTCAGCCTCCTACAATGAGCAGTTCTTC. Translated: CASSSLSASYNEQFF. Looking up the rest from reference TRBV7-2 and TRBJ2-1 gives the full variable domain: GAGVSQSPSNKVTEKGKDVELRCDPISGHTALYWYRQSLGQGLEFLIYFQGNSAPDKSGLPSDRFSAERTGGSVSTLTIQRTQQEDSAVYLCASSSLSASYNEQFFGPGTRLTVL.

This clonotype was detected ten times or more. The chain has TRBV7-2 and TRBJ1-3; D gene ambiguous. V was clipped by 5 bases and J by 0 bases, with 11 bases between them. Germline CDR1 reads SGHTA; CDR2 reads FQGNSA. This CDR3 comprises 15 residues. CDR3 in DNA: TGTGCCAGCAGCAAAACAGCTACCTCTGGAAACACCATATATTTT. It is translated as CASSKTATSGNTIYF.

The chain has TRBV11-2 and TRBJ1-2, with D unclear. V lost 2 bases and J 3 bases, leaving 13 bases between the germline ends. In germline, CDR1 is SGHAT, CDR2 FQNNGV. The CDR3 has 15 residues. The CDR3 loop is CASSLNPNRYYGYTF. DNA for the CDR3: TGTGCCAGCAGCTTAAACCCCAACAGATACTATGGCTACACCTTC.

Only a few counts were recorded for this clonotype. The chain combines TRBV5-1 with TRBJ1-1; D may be TRBD1 (6 bases). Germline lookup yields CDR1 SGHRS and CDR2 YFSETQ. CDR3 length: 15 residues. The V end lost 1 base, the J end lost 6 bases, and 16 bases lay between the germline ends. This CDR3 reads CASSLQGTGIAEAFF. For the CDR3, the DNA is TGCGCCAGCAGCTTGCAGGGGACCGGCATTGCTGAAGCTTTCTTT.

This clonotype was recorded many times. The chain employs TRBV7-2 and TRBJ2-1; 14 bases are a match to TRBD2. The trim removed 5 bases at V and 4 bases at J, leaving 7 bases unmatched. Per germline, CDR1 SGHTA and CDR2 FQGNSA. The CDR3 totals 17 residues. The CDR3 protein is CASSPGLAGGKYNEQFF. The CDR3 DNA reads TGTGCCAGCAGCCCAGGACTAGCGGGGGGCAAATACAATGAGCAGTTCTTC.

This clonotype was seen only a few times. CDR3 sequence reads: CASRTHHGTSGSNEQFF. DNA of the CDR3: TGTGCCAGCAGAACGCACCACGGGACTAGCGGCTCCAATGAGCAGTTCTTC. The chain has TRBV6-6 and TRBJ2-1; 11 bases line up with TRBD2. Trimming took 6 bases from V and 6 from J; bases not matched to a gene: 13. CDR1 MNHNY and CDR2 SVGAGI come from the germline V gene (reference sequence). CDR3 length equals 17 residues.

The sample holds many counts of this clonotype. This chain links TRBV7-2 with TRBJ2-6; D possibly corresponds to TRBD2 (5 bases). There are 20 residues in the CDR3. The V end was cut by 6 bases, the J end by 1 base, with 25 bases between. Per germline, CDR1 SGHTA and CDR2 FQGNSA. The CDR3 region has the DNA TGTGCCAGCAGACGCAAGAGTCCCAGCGGCGTCACTTCTGGGGCCAACGTCCTGACTTTC. Its translation: CASRRKSPSGVTSGANVLTF.